This is a list of T cell receptor beta chains from one sample in a study of T cell responses to AZD1222 COVID-19 vaccine. Sequencing was performed with immunoSEQ multiplex PCR; in TCRdb, only in-frame clones are kept and a portion is missing. The sample includes around 110,000 clones, 80% to 90% of them seen just once. The sample was peripheral blood, taken on day 0 of MenACWY control vaccination. Receptors originate from an adult in good health. Both conserved end residues are part of each CDR3. D genes are given only for firm matches. Where a row states a size, it is once, few, many or the class of an expanded clone; other rows omit it.

12 | once | TRBJ2-7 | . | TRBV18 | CASSPQTYEQYF | TGTGCCAGCTCACCACAAACCTACGAGCAGTACTTC
14 | . | TRBJ2-7 | . | TRBV5-4 | CASSPKGESYEQYF | TGTGCCAGCAGCCCCAAAGGGGAATCCTACGAGCAGTACTTC
18 | few | TRBJ1-5 | TRBD1 | TRBV19 | CASSSEQGRGRGNQPQHF | TGTGCCAGTAGTTCTGAACAGGGTAGGGGGCGAGGCAATCAGCCCCAGCATTTT
17 | . | TRBJ2-2 | . | TRBV4-1 | CASSQALGGAFTGELFF | TGCGCCAGCAGCCAAGCCTTAGGGGGGGCCTTTACCGGGGAGCTGTTTTTT
13 | . | TRBJ1-2 | . | TRBV28 | CASSLLQDGGYTF | TGTGCCAGCAGTTTACTACAGGACGGTGGCTACACCTTC
12 | . | TRBJ1-2 | . | TRBV12-3/TRBV12-4 | CASSQFSGGYTF | TGTGCCAGCAGCCAATTCTCGGGGGGCTACACCTTC
16 | . | TRBJ2-6 | TRBD2 | TRBV11-2 | CASSKGGGTGANVLTF | TGTGCCAGCAGCAAAGGCGGGGGGACTGGGGCCAACGTCCTGACTTTC
15 | . | TRBJ2-1 | TRBD2 | TRBV14 | CASSQDGTKPNEQFF | TGTGCCAGCAGCCAAGATGGGACTAAACCCAATGAGCAGTTCTTC
15 | . | TRBJ1-1 | TRBD1 | TRBV6-6 | CASSRQGAPNTEAFF | TGTGCCAGCAGTCGACAGGGGGCCCCGAACACTGAAGCTTTCTTT
13 | . | TRBJ1-4 | TRBD1 | TRBV12-5 | CASGRTGGEKLFF | TGTGCTAGTGGCAGGACAGGGGGCGAAAAACTGTTTTTT
13 | . | TRBJ2-5 | TRBD2 | TRBV7-7 | CASSDPGGETQYF | TGTGCCAGCAGTGACCCGGGGGGAGAGACCCAGTACTTC
16 | . | TRBJ2-7 | TRBD1 | TRBV7-8 | CASSLRQGINVHEQYF | TGTGCCAGCAGCTTAAGACAGGGGATAAATGTCCACGAGCAGTACTTC
15 | . | TRBJ1-2 | TRBD1 | TRBV7-2 | CASSSQGALLYGYTF | TGTGCCAGCAGCTCTCAGGGGGCCCTTCTCTATGGCTACACCTTC
15 | . | TRBJ2-1 | . | TRBV29-1 | CSVEDPGGAVNEQFF | TGCAGCGTTGAAGATCCCGGGGGCGCGGTAAATGAGCAGTTCTTC
16 | . | TRBJ2-5 | TRBD2 | TRBV7-2 | CASSLWTSGAQETQYF | TGTGCCAGCAGCTTATGGACTAGCGGGGCTCAAGAGACCCAGTACTTC
15 | . | TRBJ2-7 | TRBD2 | TRBV5-4 | CASSTGTSGGYEQYF | TGTGCCAGCAGCACAGGGACTAGCGGGGGGTACGAGCAGTACTTC
18 | . | TRBJ1-1 | TRBD1 | TRBV7-9 | CASSYKGDKGARTTEAFF | TGTGCCAGCAGCTATAAGGGCGACAAGGGGGCCAGGACCACTGAAGCTTTCTTT
12 | once | TRBJ2-1 | . | TRBV27 | CASTSYYNEQFF | TGTGCCAGCACTTCTTACTACAATGAGCAGTTCTTC
14 | . | TRBJ1-2 | TRBD1 | TRBV6-5 | CASSPGQGNAGYTF | TGTGCCAGCAGCCCGGGACAGGGGAACGCTGGCTACACCTTC
15 | . | TRBJ2-5 | TRBD2 | TRBV3-1/TRBV3-2 | CASSPLRGAQETQYF | TGTGCCAGCAGCCCGCTGCGGGGGGCCCAAGAGACCCAGTACTTC
13 | once | TRBJ2-7 | . | TRBV19 | CASSTRVYDEQYF | TGTGCCAGTAGTACCAGGGTTTATGACGAGCAGTACTTC
14 | . | TRBJ1-1 | . | TRBV6-5 | CASSSQGSPLPAFF | TGTGCCAGCAGTTCCCAGGGGTCCCCCCTTCCAGCTTTCTTT
15 | . | TRBJ1-1 | TRBD1 | TRBV28 | CASLAGQGKNTEAFF | TGTGCCAGCCTCGCAGGACAGGGTAAGAACACTGAAGCTTTCTTT
16 | . | TRBJ1-4 | . | TRBV5-1 | CASSLGSRQGNEKLFF | TGCGCCAGCAGCTTGGGTAGCCGGCAGGGAAATGAAAAACTGTTTTTT
17 | . | TRBJ1-6 | . | TRBV2 | CASSALVISSYNSPLHF | TGTGCCAGCAGTGCCTTAGTAATTAGCTCCTATAATTCACCCCTCCACTTT
14 | . | TRBJ2-3 | TRBD1 | TRBV3-1/TRBV3-2 | CASSLRQGGDTQYF | TGTGCCAGCAGTCTAAGACAGGGGGGGGATACGCAGTATTTT
16 | . | TRBJ2-1 | TRBD2 | TRBV7-2 | CASSLAAGGLPNEQFF | TGTGCCAGCAGCTTAGCTGCGGGGGGCCTTCCAAATGAGCAGTTCTTC
12 | . | TRBJ1-2 | . | TRBV19 | CASSGQSYGYTF | TGTGCCAGTAGTGGACAGAGCTATGGCTACACCTTC
15 | . | TRBJ1-5 | . | TRBV6-5 | CASSSGTASNQPQHF | TGTGCCAGCAGCTCAGGGACGGCTAGCAATCAGCCCCAGCATTTT
14 | . | TRBJ1-2 | TRBD1 | TRBV28 | CASRGTGGADGYTF | TGTGCCAGCAGGGGTACAGGGGGCGCGGATGGCTACACCTTC